Below, 25 T cell receptor beta chains from the same sample are listed, as sequenced in a study of T cell repertoires in cytomegalovirus infection. TCRdb ran MiXCR on the reads and lists one entry per CDR3 protein. The sample shows just under 550,000 distinct CDR3 sequences, about a quarter of them seen only once. The material sequenced was PBMCs. The origin of the receptors is a human donor in good health (CMV status not recorded). Some clones in this sample may be carry-over from other donors' samples.

This clonotype was found many times. The chain couples TRBV7-2 to TRBJ2-7; D is unclear. CDR3 size: 11 residues. CDR1 SGHTA and CDR2 FQGNSA come from the germline V gene. V lost 5 bases and J 3 bases, leaving 5 bases between the germline ends. The CDR3 DNA is TGTGCCAGCAGCCCCATCTACGAGCAGTACTTC. This translates into CASSPIYEQYF.

This sequence joins TRBV30 and TRBJ2-1, with D unresolved. Trimming cost V 2 bases and J 4 bases, with 9 bases left between them. The CDR3 extends over 13 amino acids. From germline, CDR1 is GTSNPN and CDR2 SVGIG (reference sequence). DNA of the CDR3: TGTGCCTGGAGTACAGAAAGTTACAATGAGCAGTTCTTC. Its translation: CAWSTESYNEQFF.

This clonotype occurred a few times. CDR3 DNA: TGTGCCAGCGGGAAGACAGGGGGCTCGTACGAGCAGTACTTC. Amino acid sequence: CASGKTGGSYEQYF. The V call is TRBV28, the J call TRBJ2-7; 10 bases align to TRBD1. This CDR3 is 14 amino acids long. Germline trimming cut 8 bases from V and 4 bases from J; bases unmatched to any gene: 8. Germline V gives CDR1 MDHEN, CDR2 SYDVKM.

This chain links TRBV30 with TRBJ1-1; possibly TRBD1 for D (5 bases). In germline, CDR1 is GTSNPN, CDR2 SVGIG (reference sequence). V lost 4 bases, J lost 8 bases, and 17 bases lay in between. This CDR3 comprises 13 residues. CDR3 sequence: CAWISRGNWEAFF. The CDR3 DNA is TGTGCCTGGATTAGTAGGGGTAACTGGGAAGCTTTCTTT.

To note about this clonotype: A much larger clonotype is one base distant, so this may be a read error. This chain connects TRBV19 to TRBJ1-5; D is undetermined. Trimming stripped 9 bases from V and 0 bases from J, with 9 bases between. Germline assignment: CDR1 LNHDA and CDR2 SQIVND (reference sequence). The CDR3 length is 13 residues. In nucleotides, the CDR3 is TGTGCCAGCAGGTTATATAGCAATCAGCCCCAGCATTTT. Amino acids: CASRLYSNQPQHF.

This clonotype was detected ten times or more. The chain combines TRBV5-1 with TRBJ1-2, with 7 nucleotides matching TRBD1. With 4 bases clipped from V and 4 bases from J, the junction kept 13 bases outside the gene matches. The CDR3 extends over 16 amino acids. Germline V gene sequence: CDR1 SGHRS, CDR2 YFSETQ. The CDR3 coding sequence is TGCGCCAGCAGCCCTCGTACAGGGGCAGAGACCTATGGCTACACCTTC. Protein: CASSPRTGAETYGYTF.

The chain joins TRBV19 to TRBJ2-4; D is tentatively TRBD1 or TRBD2 (5 bases each). The CDR3 runs 19 residues. Deletions cut 5 bases from V and 1 base from J, with 24 bases between. CDR1 LNHDA and CDR2 SQIVND come from the germline V gene (reference sequence). The CDR3 DNA is TGTGCCAGTAGTTACCGGGACGCACAGGTCCCGGGGGCCAAAAACATTCAGTACTTC. Protein product: CASSYRDAQVPGAKNIQYF.

This clonotype was seen a few times. This chain connects TRBV6-2 or TRBV6-3 to TRBJ2-7; 9 bases line up with TRBD1. Germline V gives CDR1 MNHEY, CDR2 SVGEGT. This CDR3 spans 15 amino acids. Trimming removed 7 bases from V and 7 bases from J; junction bases left unmatched: 14. CDR3: CASTLTGGAPGEQYV. The CDR3 DNA reads TGTGCCAGCACGCTTACAGGGGGCGCCCCCGGGGAGCAGTACGTC.

This clonotype appeared a few times. The chain uses TRBV7-2 and TRBJ2-7, with D unclear. Trimming removed 5 bases at V and 3 bases at J, with 11 bases between. The germline gives CDR1 SGHTA, CDR2 FQGNSA. This CDR3 has 13 residues. The CDR3 reads CASSRNYNYEQYV. The CDR3 nucleotides read TGTGCCAGCAGCCGCAACTACAACTACGAGCAGTACGTC.

This clonotype has ten or more counts. The chain has TRBV7-9 and TRBJ2-1; 10 bases are a match to TRBD2. This CDR3 is 15 amino acids long. The V gene's germline CDR1 is SEHNR and CDR2 FQNEAQ (reference sequence). Germline trimming cut 7 bases from V and 5 bases from J; bases unmatched to any gene: 8. The CDR3 loop reads CASISSGREDNEQFF. The DNA for the CDR3 is TGTGCCAGCATCTCTAGCGGGAGAGAAGACAATGAGCAGTTCTTC. Using reference TRBV7-9 and TRBJ2-1 for the parts outside the CDR3, the full variable domain is DTGVSQNPRHKITKRGQNVTFRCDPISEHNRLYWYRQTLGQGPEFLTYFQNEAQLEKSRLLSDRFSAERPKGSFSTLEIQRTEQGDSAMYLCASISSGREDNEQFFGPGTRLTVL.

This chain connects TRBV12-3 or TRBV12-4 to TRBJ1-6; D gene uncertain. Trimming removed 8 bases at V and 5 bases at J, with 10 bases between. The CDR3 sequence is 13 residues long. The chain's CDR3 is CASEDPNNSPLHF. In DNA, the CDR3 is TGTGCCAGCGAAGACCCAAATAATTCACCCCTCCACTTT.

This clonotype was seen repeatedly, ten times or more. The chain joins TRBV7-2 to TRBJ2-1, with TRBD2 identical over 8 bases. Germline CDR1 reads SGHTA; CDR2 reads FQGNSA. Trimming at V came to 2 bases and at J to 3 bases, leaving 15 bases not matched to a gene. The CDR3 is 19 amino acids. The CDR3 DNA is TGTGCCAGCAGCTTAAGGGCGGGAGGAAGGCTGCGGGACTACAATGAGCAGTTCTTC. This encodes CASSLRAGGRLRDYNEQFF.

This clonotype was counted between two and nine times. The chain employs TRBV6-8 and TRBJ2-1, with D hard to call. The CDR3 covers 15 residues. Per the germline V gene, CDR1 is MNHGY and CDR2 is SAAAGT. Trimming pared 5 bases from V and 7 bases from J, leaving 18 bases between. CDR3 sequence reads: CASSGLPLVANEQFF. CDR3 in DNA: TGTGCCAGCAGTGGTCTGCCTCTCGTTGCGAATGAGCAGTTCTTC.

This clonotype showed up just a few times. The rearrangement links TRBV18 to TRBJ1-2; D remains ambiguous. Per germline, CDR1 KGHSH and CDR2 LQKENI. This CDR3 spans 14 amino acids. Trimming left V 5 bases short and J 2 bases short, with 12 bases between. CDR3: CASSERTGNYGYTF. The CDR3 nucleotides read TGTGCCAGCTCAGAGAGGACGGGGAACTATGGCTACACCTTC.

V gene TRBV11-2 combines with J gene TRBJ2-1; the match to TRBD1 covers 11 bases. Germline loops: CDR1 SGHAT, CDR2 FQNNGV. Trimming at V came to 3 bases and at J to 4 bases, leaving 5 bases not matched to a gene. This CDR3 is built from 16 residues. CDR3 region: CASSFWGQGVYNEQFF. For the CDR3, the DNA is TGTGCCAGCAGCTTCTGGGGACAGGGGGTTTACAATGAGCAGTTCTTC.

This chain links TRBV24-1 with TRBJ2-2; D may be TRBD2 (6 bases). V was shortened by 4 bases and J by 5 bases, with 19 bases between the two germline ends. CDR3 length: 17 amino acids. In germline, CDR1 is KGHDR, CDR2 SFDVKD. The CDR3 loop is CATSDPRAGRRTGELFF. CDR3 DNA sequence: TGTGCCACCAGTGACCCGAGGGCAGGGAGGAGGACCGGGGAGCTGTTTTTT.

This clonotype showed up just a few times. This CDR3 is CASSSLDTVYATNEKLFF. In nucleotides, the CDR3 is TGTGCCAGCAGCTCATTGGACACCGTATATGCAACTAATGAAAAACTGTTTTTT. This chain connects TRBV7-9 to TRBJ1-4; D is perhaps TRBD1 (5 bases). The CDR3 spans 18 residues. Looked up from germline, CDR1 is SEHNR and CDR2 is FQNEAQ (reference sequence). V dropped 4 bases and J dropped 0 bases, with 18 bases sitting between them.

The chain is built from TRBV5-6 and TRBJ1-4, with a weak D call TRBD1 (5 bases). The ends were cut back, 3 bases at V and 4 bases at J, with 10 bases in the middle. The CDR3 has 14 amino acids. Germline V gives CDR1 SGHDT, CDR2 YYEEEE. For the CDR3, the DNA is TGTGCCAGCAGCTCAGGGTGGCATAATGAAAAACTGTTTTTT. Protein: CASSSGWHNEKLFF.

The chain is built from TRBV6-6 and TRBJ1-6, with unresolved D. Germline V gene data show CDR1 as MNHNY and CDR2 as SVGAGI (reference sequence). This CDR3 has 16 residues. V was trimmed by 8 bases and J by 5 bases, leaving 19 bases between them. The CDR3 loop reads CASSRGEPVHNSPLHF. CDR3 bases: TGTGCCAGCTCAAGAGGAGAACCCGTACATAATTCACCCCTCCACTTT.

The V call is TRBV15, the J call TRBJ2-1; D gene unclear. The CDR3 length is 13 residues. Germline V gene data show CDR1 as LNHNV and CDR2 as YYDKDF (reference sequence). Trimming removed 8 bases from V and 2 bases from J, with 10 bases in between. CDR3 DNA: TGTGCCACCGGACCTCCTGCCTACAATGAGCAGTTCTTC. It yields the protein CATGPPAYNEQFF. Full variable domain (missing parts from reference TRBV15 and TRBJ2-1): DAMVIQNPRYQVTQFGKPVTLSCSQTLNHNVMYWYQQKSSQAPKLLFHYYDKDFNNEADTPDNFQSRRPNTSFCFLDIRSPGLGDTAMYLCATGPPAYNEQFFGPGTRLTVL.

The rearrangement links TRBV6-2 or TRBV6-3 to TRBJ2-1, with 14 bases identical to TRBD2. V shed 6 bases and J 9 bases; nucleotides not matched to a gene: 10. The CDR3 loop spans 16 amino acids. Germline CDR1 and CDR2: MNHEY and SVGEGT. In DNA, the CDR3 is TGTGCCAGCAGGATAACGGGACTAGCGGGAGAAGGTGAGCAGTTCTTC. It encodes CASRITGLAGEGEQFF.

The rearrangement uses TRBV4-1 and TRBJ2-3; D might be TRBD1 (6 bases). The CDR3 consists of 16 residues. CDR1 MGHRA and CDR2 YSYEKL come from the germline V gene. Deletions cut 3 bases from V and 0 bases from J, with 13 bases between. CDR3 bases: TGCGCCAGCAGCCAGGAATACAGGGCTAGCACAGATACGCAGTATTTT. Encoded protein: CASSQEYRASTDTQYF.

This clonotype has only one observation. The CDR3 is CASSTAGGGPDTQYF. CDR3 DNA: TGCGCCAGCAGCACAGCGGGAGGGGGTCCAGATACGCAGTATTTT. The V and J genes are TRBV5-1 and TRBJ2-3; TRBD2 aligns across 10 bases. Trimming took 4 bases from V and 4 from J; bases not matched to a gene: 6. Germline V gene sequence: CDR1 SGHRS, CDR2 YFSETQ. CDR3 size: 15 residues.

This clonotype was observed a few times. The chain uses TRBV7-3 and TRBJ2-3; TRBD2 matches at 14 bases. J gave up 0 bases and V 5 bases, and 7 bases lay outside the gene matches. This CDR3 spans 18 amino acids. CDR1 is SGHTA, CDR2 FQGTGA, per germline. Here the CDR3 DNA reads TGTGCCAGCAGCGCCGGACTAGCGGGAGGAACTAGCACAGATACGCAGTATTTT. Translation: CASSAGLAGGTSTDTQYF.

This chain connects TRBV5-3 to TRBJ2-7; 7 positions match TRBD1. TRBV5-3 is marked as an open reading frame, function uncertain. With 4 bases clipped from V and 3 bases from J, the junction kept 13 bases outside the gene matches. The CDR3 is 16 residues long. The CDR3 loop is CARSVPGQLSDYEQYV. In DNA, the CDR3 is TGTGCCAGAAGCGTCCCGGGACAGCTATCTGACTACGAGCAGTACGTC.